Given below is one T cell receptor beta chain in context. Its antigen is unknown. These data originate in a study of cytomegalovirus exposure and HLA in healthy donors. Study-level findings and limits: Later genetic work tied a missense DCLRE1C variant to beta-chain V and J trimming. The study reported that TCR beta sequences accurately predicted HLA-A and HLA-B alleles in most subjects.

The PCR used 60 Vbeta and 13 Jbeta primers. This table comes from immunoSEQ multiplex PCR, and its TCRdb copy is limited to in-frame clones, with some not included. The sample lists 170,000 or so clones, around 84% occurring once. Germline V lookup: CDR1 MNHNY, CDR2 SVGAGI (reference sequence). CDR3 length: 14 residues. The V end was cut by 6 bases, the J end by 4 bases, with 15 bases between. This TCR came from a woman aged 40 to 55 in good health and CMV-seronegative. This chain links TRBV6-6 with TRBJ2-5, with a tentative D call TRBD2 (6 bases). Sequenced material: PBMCs. CDR3 sequence: CASSMNGGGETQYF. The CDR3 coding sequence is TGTGCCAGCAGCATGAATGGGGGAGGAGAGACCCAGTACTTC.